The 3 T cell receptor beta chains below all came from one sample that was sequenced in a study of blood T cell repertoires in COVID-19. The repertoire was sequenced with immunoSEQ multiplex PCR; TCRdb's copy has only in-frame clones and lacks some. The data hold about 65,000 clones, with about 81% observed a single time. Sequencing was performed on peripheral blood. The source of these receptors is an elderly man with acute or convalescent COVID-19.

In its sample, this clone was seen a few times. V is TRBV7-9 and J is TRBJ1-4; 7 bases align to TRBD1. The CDR3 runs 15 residues. Trimming at V came to 3 bases and at J to 3 bases, leaving 4 bases not matched to a gene. The germline CDR1 and CDR2 sequences are SEHNR and FQNEAQ (reference sequence). As DNA, the CDR3 is TGTGCCAGCAGCTTGGGGACAGCCTCTAATGAAAAACTGTTTTTT. Translation gives CASSLGTASNEKLFF.

This sequence joins TRBV18 and TRBJ2-7; D perhaps matches TRBD1 (5 bases). Germline assignment: CDR1 KGHSH and CDR2 LQKENI. This CDR3 is 14 amino acids long. Trimming left V 3 bases short and J 2 bases short, with 11 bases between. Here the CDR3 reads CASSPVTEAYEQYF. The CDR3 DNA reads as TGTGCCAGCTCACCCGTGACAGAAGCCTACGAGCAGTACTTC.

The chain combines TRBV18 with TRBJ2-5; D uncertain. Germline lookup yields CDR1 KGHSH and CDR2 LQKENI. The CDR3 loop spans 13 amino acids. Between the trimmed V and J ends, which lost 3 bases and 1 base, there was a span of 6 bases. The CDR3 coding sequence is TGTGCCAGCTCACCTGGCCTCCAAGAGACCCAGTACTTC. Translating gives CASSPGLQETQYF.